The clone carrying this T cell receptor (beta chain) was seen only a few times. Its antigen is undetermined. The CDR3 has 18 amino acids. With V trimmed by 5 bases and J by 0 bases, 11 bases remained unmatched. In making TCR beta libraries, quantitative 5'-RACE with molecular barcodes was used. Each CDR3 protein is one row after TCRdb ran MiXCR on the 5' RACE reads. The sample has 400,000 to 450,000 distinct CDR3 sequences, about a sixth seen once. The entry originates in a study of CD8 T cells in ankylosing spondylitis. General study points: Researchers reportedly found disease-linked clones significantly enriched in matched ankylosing spondylitis synovial fluid. There was a TCR beta motif, made of 7 to 9 highly homologous variants, that appeared characteristic of ankylosing spondylitis blood.

The source material was blood, either unsorted or a sorted T cell fraction (not recorded which). V usage is TRBV12-3 or TRBV12-4 and J usage is TRBJ1-5; 9 nucleotides match TRBD1. This TCR was sampled from a male donor with ankylosing spondylitis. The CDR3 DNA is TGTGCCAGCAGTCCTCGGACAGGGGAAGGTTATAGCAATCAGCCCCAGCATTTT. Translating gives CASSPRTGEGYSNQPQHF.